The T cell receptor beta chain under discussion was sequenced for a study of control samples from healthy donors and cancer patients. This table comes from immunoSEQ multiplex PCR, and its TCRdb copy is limited to in-frame clones, with some not included. The sample includes about 120,000 clones, around nine tenths of them seen just once. The material sequenced was PBMCs. This TCR came from a woman aged 55-69 years with lung cancer.

CDR3 DNA sequence: TGCGCCAGCAGCACCGGGACTAGTATGGTCGATGAGCAGTTCTTC. Residues: CASSTGTSMVDEQFF. The V call is TRBV5-1, the J call TRBJ2-1; 8 bases align to TRBD2. This CDR3 spans 15 amino acids. The V and J ends lost 4 bases and 8 bases, in that order; junction bases with no gene match: 11. Germline-derived CDR1 and CDR2 are SGHRS and YFSETQ.